This T cell receptor (beta chain) is drawn from a study of cytomegalovirus exposure and HLA in healthy donors (dated by TCRdb to about 2017). About the full investigation: An earlier analysis of some 600 of the donors reported 250 to 300 Gb of sequence data and 117 million unique TCR beta sequences obtained from roughly 170 million T cells. Roughly 320 gigabases of sequencing data and around 85 million unique TCR sequences made up an early release that covered nearly 650 HLA-typed donors. Among the roughly 400 genotyped donors, 75% to 90% belonged to the genetic ancestry cluster associated with self-reported Caucasian donors. The study was designed to test whether signatures of past pathogen exposure could be identified by cataloging public T cell receptors. The study used immunosequencing to profile the T cell repertoires of some 600 subjects and linked those repertoires to cytomegalovirus serostatus. Besides the first cohort of 500 to 700 subjects, a separate validation cohort made up of over a hundred different subjects was used. The study combined high-throughput TCR immunosequencing, statistical association of individual TCRs with disease status, and machine learning to predict cytomegalovirus infection status. A later analysis re-analyzed previously published TCR beta repertoires from 666 donors and added high-resolution HLA genotyping to study TCR occurrence patterns. In the later analysis, no new phenotypic data were used to find candidate immune exposures; instead, reliance was placed on TCR beta sequences and their occurrence across donors. To decide whether each TCR beta V gene segment behaved as functional or pseudogenic, an earlier analysis of approximately 620 of the donors relied on high-throughput TCR beta sequencing. Donor age, sex, ethnicity and CMV serostatus were collected together with the repertoire data. A later genetic analysis took genome-wide SNP genotypes for 398 of the 666 donors and used that subset as a discovery cohort. Every discovery cohort repertoire had been produced on one sequencing platform. HLA typing included class I and class II loci at four-digit resolution. Typing coverage differed by locus: A, B, C, DRB1 and DQB1 were typed in roughly 620-640 donors, DQA1 in 500 to 550, DPA1 in some 570, and DPB1 in roughly 470. Four or five DR-DQ haplotypes were handled as single units for association and clustering because linkage in the cohort was strong. Across around 400 genotyped donors of the cohort, an average of roughly 200,000 unique TCR beta nucleotide sequences per donor were sequenced, and roughly 17% of those sequences were non-productive.

With regard to this clone: No cognate antigen has been identified for it.

The cohort comprised some 680 healthy bone marrow donors. At the time of sampling, all cohort members were nominally healthy, though unrecorded immune exposures were likely present. The donor was CMV seronegative and was included in the group of several hundred seronegative cohort members. Every donor gave a peripheral blood sample, and the peripheral blood mononuclear cells from that sample were used for TCR beta sequencing. Genomic DNA extraction from the blood cell samples was performed with the Qiagen DNeasy Blood Extraction Kit. Beyond this particular receptor, the publication reports: A later analysis reported that several top co-occurrence clusters appeared linked to parvovirus B19, influenza, CMV and Epstein-Barr virus. Only TCR beta chains were sequenced in this cohort, and the absence of alpha or paired-chain data limited detectable features. In a later analysis, most CMV-associated TCR beta chains were found to appear HLA-restricted, with HLA associations seemingly driven largely by CMV exposure. In an earlier analysis of about 540 of the donors, most TCR beta V segments were observed in productive rearrangements about 90% or about 30% of the time, broadly matching IMGT annotations. A further reported finding was that TCR beta sequences accurately predicted the HLA-A and HLA-B alleles for most subjects in the first cohort. In a later analysis, TCR association rates were found to vary across HLA loci, with the most associated TCRs seen for DRB1 alleles and the fewest for HLA-C alleles. In vitro tests confirmed that three of the cytomegalovirus-associated TCR beta chains recognize cytomegalovirus antigens. Because the 87-base-pair reads could not distinguish some IMGT-functional V segments, including TRBV6-2 and TRBV6-3, those segments were excluded. It was suggested by the authors that the approach could potentially be generalized to other disease states and immunological phenotypes. Around 16 rarely observed V segments, including chromosome 9 orphons, were excluded from the earlier analysis of about 500 of the donors because counts were too low. In the study, roughly 160 TCR beta chains were listed as associated with cytomegalovirus. A later analysis found that HLA-associated TCR beta chains were more clonally expanded and had lower generation probabilities than equally common non-associated chains. Immune exposure information for the cohort was limited to CMV serostatus. A later genetic analysis reported fewer N-insertions in productive TCRs among donors in an Asian-associated ancestry cluster than the 666-donor mean. In both the original and validation cohorts, the classifier was reported to diagnose cytomegalovirus status with high specificity and sensitivity. Because HLA typing was unavailable for some donors at each locus, only the typed subset was used in association tests. The presence/absence analyses assumed that sequencing depth was roughly uniform across donors, and that assumption may not be true. In a later genetic analysis, a missense DCLRE1C variant was associated with V-gene and J-gene trimming of TCR beta chains, and the association was replicated in an independent cohort. A group of highly shared sequence variants was considered likely to be a technical artifact of the sequencing pipeline. Most TCR sequences were observed very rarely across donors, whereas some public TCRs were present in many individuals. When HLA alleles, especially DR and DQ, strongly co-occurred, attributing TCR associations to individual alleles was difficult. At a false discovery rate of 0.05, a later analysis linked approximately 18,000 TCR beta sequences to specific HLA alleles. Correlated functional status among segregating V segments might be attributable to linkage disequilibrium, but an unknown experimental factor could not be ruled out.

The protocol used for the library was the immunoSEQ multiplex PCR assay. For the multiplex PCR, a mixture combining 60 forward primers for TCR Vbeta segments and 13 reverse primers for TCR Jbeta segments was used. A multiplex PCR assay on genomic DNA amplified the CDR3 region of rearranged TCR beta genes. The amplified TCR beta libraries were sequenced on the Illumina HiSeq System as 87-base-pair reads. In the paper's pipeline: A later analysis tallied 70 million to 100 million unique TCR beta chains across the 666 repertoires, and some 10 million of those chains were shared by two or more donors. Raw reads were error-corrected and collapsed into unique sequences with a nearest-neighbor algorithm that merged closely related sequences to remove PCR and sequencing errors. To assign V, D and J gene segments, CDR3 sequences were aligned to IMGT reference sequences. For a sequence to be retained, a match of at least six nucleotides to both a V gene segment and a J gene segment was required. A rearrangement counted as productive if the CDR3 had no stop codons and remained in frame with V and J, and every other rearrangement counted as non-productive. Following IMGT convention, CDR3 was defined as the stretch from the second conserved V-encoded cysteine up to the conserved J-encoded phenylalanine. Sequences without an unambiguous match to a single V gene segment were excluded from the earlier analysis of over 500 of the donors. In an earlier analysis of 587 of the donors, V segments were called functional above 56.7% productive rearrangements and were called segregating when the between-donor standard deviation exceeded 5%. To diagnose cytomegalovirus status from the catalog of TCR beta chain sequences, a statistical classification framework was built. V and J gene assignment, in a later analysis, came from comparing TCR nucleotide sequences with IMGT/GENE-DB human TR gene sequences. In a later analysis, CDR3 sequences and most-parsimonious VDJ recombination scenarios were assigned using the TCRdist pipeline. In a later analysis, every TCR beta chain was defined by the combination of its CDR3 amino acid sequence and its V-gene family, and reads without a unique V-gene family were dropped. In a later analysis, nearly 600 highly shared, low-generation-probability nucleotide sequences were removed to address suspected cross-contamination and a sequencing artifact. A later analysis calculated a clonal expansion index for each public chain from normalized within-repertoire ranks of inferred template counts. In a later analysis, generation probabilities were computed with a VDJ recombination model fitted to out-of-frame rearrangements, and the resulting probabilities were checked against IGoR. In a later analysis, hypergeometric tests were used to score TCR-TCR, TCR-HLA and TCR-CMV co-occurrence, with a repertoire-size bias correction applied to TCR pairs. A later analysis estimated false discovery rates by permuting HLA or CMV assignments 20 times. In a later analysis, co-occurring TCRs were grouped with DBSCAN, and TCRdist sequence similarity was added when clustering was performed within HLA-allele-positive subsets. Repertoires with fewer than 30,000 or more than 120,000 public chains, plus five repertoires with anomalous nucleotide sharing, were excluded from co-occurrence clustering. What TCRdb holds here is the immuneACCESS table cut down to in-frame rearrangements. Part of the clones is not present; checked against another copy, under half of the missing clones reflect an unresolved V gene, and the others are unexplained. V, J and clone size are those of that table, while D and trimming were read from the DNA. The sample has around 76,000 clones on record. The top ten hold about 5% of the sample.

The junction shows trimming of 0 bases on V and 5 bases on J, plus 17 bases between the germline ends. From the cysteine up to the phenylalanine, the CDR3 has a length of 16 residues. Of the read, only the CDR3 DNA is kept; its 48 bases are in frame from base 1. In the germline V gene, CDR1 corresponds to SGHRS and CDR2 to YFSETQ. This clonotype was sampled from a man in his forties in good health and CMV-seronegative. The sequence is built from TRBV5-1 and TRBJ1-2, with TRBD1 perhaps the D gene, on 5 matching bases. The source material was PBMCs. The CDR3 region: CASSLAEGASGYGYTF. At the DNA level, the sequence is TGCGCCAGCAGCTTGGCCGAAGGGGCGAGTGGGTATGGCTACACCTTC.